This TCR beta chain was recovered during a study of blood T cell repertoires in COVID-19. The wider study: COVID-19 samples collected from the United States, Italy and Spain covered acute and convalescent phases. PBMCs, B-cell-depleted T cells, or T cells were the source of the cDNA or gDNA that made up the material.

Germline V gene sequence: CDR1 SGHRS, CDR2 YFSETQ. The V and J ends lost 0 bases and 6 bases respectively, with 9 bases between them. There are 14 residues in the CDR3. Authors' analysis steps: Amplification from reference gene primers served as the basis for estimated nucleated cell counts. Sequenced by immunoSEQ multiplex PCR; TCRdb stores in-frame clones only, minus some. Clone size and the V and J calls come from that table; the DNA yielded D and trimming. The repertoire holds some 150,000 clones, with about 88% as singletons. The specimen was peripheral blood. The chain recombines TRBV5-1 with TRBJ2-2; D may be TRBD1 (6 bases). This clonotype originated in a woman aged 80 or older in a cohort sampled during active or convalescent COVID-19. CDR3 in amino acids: CASSLGQEAGELFF. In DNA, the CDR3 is TGCGCCAGCAGCTTGGGACAGGAGGCCGGGGAGCTGTTTTTT. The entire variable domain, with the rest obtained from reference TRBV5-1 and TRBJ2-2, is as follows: KAGVTQTPRYLIKTRGQQVTLSCSPISGHRSVSWYQQTPGQGLQFLFEYFSETQRNKGNFPGRFSGRQFSNSRSEMNVSTLELGDSALYLCASSLGQEAGELFFGEGSRLTVL.